Listed below are T cell receptor beta chains from one sample, sequenced in a study of blood T cell repertoires in COVID-19. Generated by immunoSEQ multiplex PCR, the TCRdb table keeps only in-frame clones and is missing some. The sample records some 150,000 clones, 75% to 90% being singletons. Sequencing used peripheral blood. The receptors come from a woman older than 75 with acute or convalescent COVID-19. The CDR3 runs from the conserved cysteine through the conserved F or W. A D gene is named only where the DNA matches it firmly. For some rows the clone size is stated as once, few or many, or as a class when expanded; others skip it.

.	TRBV5-5	TRBJ1-1	few	CASSAYGAVTEAFF	TGTGCCAGCAGCGCGTATGGGGCTGTTACTGAAGCTTTCTTT
.	TRBV28	TRBJ2-7	.	CASSLSGTGREQYF	TGTGCCAGCAGTTTAAGCGGGACAGGACGTGAGCAGTACTTC
.	TRBV5-1	TRBJ2-2	.	CASSHRTPTGELFF	TGCGCCAGCAGCCATCGGACTCCCACCGGGGAGCTGTTTTTT
.	TRBV6-5	TRBJ2-1	.	CASTTNPFYNEQFF	TGTGCCAGCACGACTAACCCATTTTACAATGAGCAGTTCTTC
TRBD2	TRBV2	TRBJ2-7	.	CASSEGLAEPYEQYF	TGTGCCAGCAGTGAGGGACTAGCGGAACCCTACGAGCAGTACTTC
.	TRBV28	TRBJ1-5	few	CASSFGNQPQHF	TGTGCCAGCAGTTTCGGCAATCAGCCCCAGCATTTT
TRBD1	TRBV4-1	TRBJ1-2	.	CASSQQPRTGHYGYTF	TGCGCCAGCAGCCAACAGCCAAGGACAGGGCATTATGGCTACACCTTC
TRBD2	TRBV5-4	TRBJ2-5	.	CASSLGGGRGMRETQYF	TGTGCCAGCAGCTTGGGTGGCGGGAGGGGGATGCGGGAGACCCAGTACTTC
TRBD1	TRBV30	TRBJ1-4	.	CAWRGQGLTKLFF	TGTGCCTGGAGAGGACAGGGGCTTACGAAACTGTTTTTT
.	TRBV28	TRBJ2-7	.	CASSPSPGVQYEQYF	TGTGCCAGCAGTCCCTCCCCCGGGGTACAGTACGAGCAGTACTTC
TRBD1	TRBV5-1	TRBJ1-1	.	CASSLEGAQMGTEAFF	TGCGCCAGCAGCTTGGAGGGGGCGCAGATGGGGACTGAAGCTTTCTTT
TRBD2	TRBV3-1/TRBV3-2	TRBJ2-7	once	CASSQRSGREGLEQYF	TGTGCCAGCAGCCAAAGGTCCGGGCGGGAGGGCCTCGAGCAGTACTTC
.	TRBV12-5	TRBJ2-1	.	CASGGSRGMGRANEQFF	TGTGCTAGTGGTGGCAGCAGGGGTATGGGACGAGCCAATGAGCAGTTCTTC
TRBD2	TRBV2	TRBJ2-3	few	CASRTGLAGLYTQYF	TGTGCCAGCAGGACGGGACTAGCGGGGCTCTATACGCAGTATTTT
TRBD2	TRBV27	TRBJ2-7	.	CASTPAGGFSYEQYF	TGTGCCAGCACCCCTGCGGGGGGTTTCTCCTACGAGCAGTACTTC
TRBD1	TRBV19	TRBJ2-4	.	CASSTAQGLGAKNIQYF	TGTGCCAGTAGTACAGCACAGGGGCTGGGAGCCAAAAACATTCAGTACTTC
.	TRBV4-1	TRBJ1-2	.	CASSHAGQSYGYTF	TGCGCCAGCAGCCACGCCGGACAGAGCTATGGCTACACCTTC
.	TRBV10-2	TRBJ1-1	.	CASSPGSTEAFF	TGCGCCAGCAGCCCTGGCTCCACTGAAGCTTTCTTT
TRBD1	TRBV19	TRBJ2-5	few	CASKESGGRQETQYF	TGTGCCAGTAAAGAGTCAGGGGGCCGGCAAGAGACCCAGTACTTC
.	TRBV3-1/TRBV3-2	TRBJ1-2	.	CASSQGWERLYGYTF	TGTGCCAGCAGCCAAGGGTGGGAGAGGCTTTATGGCTACACCTTC
TRBD1	TRBV4-2	TRBJ1-5	.	CASSQRDRESQPQHF	TGTGCCAGCAGCCAGAGGGACAGGGAAAGTCAGCCCCAGCATTTT
.	TRBV24-1	TRBJ2-2	.	CATSDLPGAGELFF	TGTGCCACCAGTGATTTGCCGGGGGCCGGGGAGCTGTTTTTT
TRBD2	TRBV11-2	TRBJ2-3	.	CASSQISGRAWDTQYF	TGTGCCAGCAGCCAAATTAGCGGGAGGGCTTGGGATACGCAGTATTTT
.	TRBV4-1	TRBJ2-7	.	CASSPQGGGYYEQYF	TGCGCCAGCAGCCCCCAAGGGGGGGGCTACTACGAGCAGTACTTC
TRBD1	TRBV27	TRBJ1-4	.	CASSRYRGPEKLFF	TGTGCCAGCAGTAGGTACAGGGGGCCTGAAAAACTGTTTTTT
TRBD1	TRBV24-1	TRBJ2-5	.	CATSVGQGYGETQYF	TGTGCCACCAGTGTTGGACAGGGGTACGGAGAGACCCAGTACTTC
TRBD1	TRBV7-2	TRBJ1-2	once	CASSSDRGTSGYTF	TGTGCCAGCAGCTCAGACAGGGGAACGAGTGGCTACACCTTC
TRBD2	TRBV7-9	TRBJ2-5	.	CASSGGLAQETQYF	TGTGCCAGCAGCGGGGGACTAGCTCAAGAGACCCAGTACTTC
TRBD1	TRBV6-5	TRBJ1-6	.	CASSYSGTGAGSPLHF	TGTGCCAGCAGTTACTCGGGGACAGGGGCAGGATCACCCCTCCACTTT
TRBD1	TRBV3-1/TRBV3-2	TRBJ1-2	few	CASSQTTGDGYGYTF	TGTGCCAGCAGCCAGACGACAGGGGATGGGTATGGCTACACCTTC
TRBD1	TRBV30	TRBJ1-5	.	CAWSRDRPNQPQHF	TGTGCCTGGAGCCGGGACAGGCCCAATCAGCCCCAGCATTTT
TRBD1	TRBV2	TRBJ1-5	.	CASSPATGNQPQHF	TGTGCCAGCAGCCCAGCGACAGGGAATCAGCCCCAGCATTTT
TRBD1	TRBV27	TRBJ2-7	.	CASSWDSSYEQYF	TGTGCCAGCTCTTGGGACAGTTCCTACGAGCAGTACTTC
.	TRBV11-2	TRBJ2-5	.	CASSLDRGGTQYF	TGTGCCAGCAGCTTAGATCGGGGAGGGACCCAGTACTTC
.	TRBV9	TRBJ1-4	once	CASSVGAGKASNEKLFF	TGTGCCAGCAGCGTAGGGGCAGGGAAAGCCTCGAATGAAAAACTGTTTTTT
.	TRBV9	TRBJ2-2	.	CASSTQGGELFF	TGTGCCAGCAGCACTCAGGGCGGGGAGCTGTTTTTT
.	TRBV30	TRBJ1-2	.	CAWSVARGYTF	TGTGCCTGGAGTGTAGCTCGTGGCTACACCTTC
.	TRBV4-2	TRBJ1-5	.	CASSQESGVRGQPQHF	TGTGCCAGCAGCCAAGAGTCAGGTGTAAGGGGTCAGCCCCAGCATTTT
TRBD1	TRBV11-2	TRBJ1-4	.	CASSPVPGQGREKLFF	TGTGCCAGCAGCCCAGTACCGGGACAGGGTCGAGAAAAACTGTTTTTT
.	TRBV29-1	TRBJ2-5	.	CSGHQETQYF	TGCAGCGGGCACCAAGAGACCCAGTACTTC
TRBD2	TRBV27	TRBJ2-1	.	CASSQSPGLVDEQFF	TGTGCCAGCAGCCAAAGTCCGGGACTAGTTGATGAGCAGTTCTTC
.	TRBV30	TRBJ1-1	.	CAWSVTRLLGAFF	TGTGCCTGGAGTGTAACTAGGTTGTTGGGTGCTTTCTTT
TRBD2	TRBV28	TRBJ2-1	.	CASSLWGSGSFYEQFF	TGTGCCAGCAGTTTATGGGGTAGCGGGAGTTTCTATGAGCAGTTCTTC
TRBD2	TRBV5-1	TRBJ2-1	.	CASTKREFYNEQFF	TGCGCCAGCACCAAGCGGGAGTTCTACAATGAGCAGTTCTTC
.	TRBV20-1	TRBJ2-7	.	CSAGRDTLF	TGCAGTGCTGGCCGGGACACCCTCTTC
.	TRBV5-1	TRBJ1-2	.	CASSLAGRDYGYTF	TGCGCCAGCAGCTTGGCTGGCAGGGACTATGGCTACACCTTC
.	TRBV27	TRBJ1-5	.	CASSLGAYSNQPQHF	TGTGCCAGCAGTTTAGGGGCATATAGCAATCAGCCCCAGCATTTT
.	TRBV12-3/TRBV12-4	TRBJ2-3	.	CASGMRWDTQYF	TGTGCCAGCGGAATGAGGTGGGATACGCAGTATTTT
TRBD1	TRBV18	TRBJ1-2	.	CASSPRDRDSYGYTF	TGTGCCAGCTCACCTCGAGACCGGGACAGCTATGGCTACACCTTC
TRBD2	TRBV18	TRBJ2-7	.	CASSPSAGDPVEQYF	TGTGCCAGCTCACCCTCGGCGGGAGATCCGGTCGAGCAGTACTTC
TRBD1	TRBV9	TRBJ1-2	.	CASSVGGQGINYGYTF	TGTGCCAGCAGCGTAGGAGGACAGGGCATTAACTATGGCTACACCTTC
.	TRBV25-1	TRBJ2-1	.	CASSEYRDSSSYNEQFF	TGTGCCAGCAGTGAATATAGGGACTCTAGCTCCTACAATGAGCAGTTCTTC
TRBD1	TRBV2	TRBJ1-1	.	CASSRDRGQAFF	TGTGCCAGCAGCAGAGACAGGGGCCAAGCTTTCTTT
.	TRBV24-1	TRBJ2-7	.	CATSPRRGHPSEQYF	TGTGCCACCAGCCCGCGCCGAGGCCACCCTTCCGAGCAGTACTTC
TRBD2	TRBV5-1	TRBJ2-5	.	CASSLSLAGGFETQYF	TGCGCCAGCAGCTTGAGTTTAGCGGGGGGCTTCGAGACCCAGTACTTC
TRBD2	TRBV6-2/TRBV6-3	TRBJ2-7	.	CASSSTTSVDYEQYF	TGTGCCAGCAGTTCCACGACTAGCGTTGACTACGAGCAGTACTTC
TRBD2	TRBV24-1	TRBJ2-1	many	CATSDSGTSGANEQFF	TGTGCCACCAGTGACTCCGGGACTAGCGGGGCCAATGAGCAGTTCTTC
TRBD1	TRBV20-1	TRBJ1-5	.	CSASGLYRGRVSNQPQHF	TGCAGTGCTAGTGGGCTATACAGGGGGCGAGTGAGCAATCAGCCCCAGCATTTT
TRBD1	TRBV7-2	TRBJ1-2	.	CASSPDRVYGYTF	TGTGCCAGCAGCCCGGACAGGGTCTATGGCTACACCTTC
TRBD2	TRBV5-4	TRBJ2-3	.	CASSHKLAGSTDTQYF	TGTGCCAGCAGCCATAAACTAGCGGGGAGCACAGATACGCAGTATTTT